Sequencing of this T cell receptor (beta chain) was carried out in a study of shared clonotypes between healthy human individuals. The study, taken as a whole, reports: Naive CD4 clonotypes were shared across several donors at roughly 5%. In contrast to clonotypes shared by all four donors, non-shared clonotypes had lower generation probabilities.

This CDR3 has 13 amino acids. Trimming cost V 4 bases and J 13 bases, with 17 bases left between them. Germline V CDR1 and CDR2: SGHVS, FNYEAQ. The assay was run at deep level. TCRdb keeps only in-frame clones here, not all; method: immunoSEQ multiplex PCR. The sample holds 1,500,000 or so clones, approximately 98.5% seen once. Points on this clone: Its antigen is still unknown.

The receptor's source is a man aged 25-45 years in good health. Sequenced input: naive CD4+ T cells sorted from blood. As to subset: CD45RA+ positively selected. This rearrangement joins TRBV7-6 to TRBJ2-1, with D possibly being TRBD1 (5 bases). CDR3 protein: CASSSPPSTEQFF. The CDR3 DNA is TGTGCCAGCAGCTCCCCCCCATCGACAGAACAGTTCTTC. Variable domain in full (rest from reference TRBV7-6 and TRBJ2-1): GAGVSQSPRYKVTKRGQDVALRCDPISGHVSLYWYRQALGQGPEFLTYFNYEAQQDKSGLPNDRFSAERPEGSISTLTIQRTEQRDSAMYRCASSSPPSTEQFFGPGTRLTVL.